This TCR beta chain was recovered during a study of T cell repertoires in cytomegalovirus infection. Study-level information: Indicated by public TCR beta signatures were CMV infection and matching HLA type.

This CDR3 spans 15 amino acids. Per the germline V gene, CDR1 is SGHDT and CDR2 is YYEEEE. Trimming left V 7 bases short and J 3 bases short, with 20 bases between. A remark on this clonotype: Its antigen is still unknown.

TCRdb used MiXCR to reprocess the reads, holding one entry per CDR3 protein. The table shows about 180,000 distinct CDR3 sequences, with about 18% occurring only once. Regarding the study as a whole: Identification of carriers of CMV plus the relevant HLA was performed using cumulative public TCR beta family frequency. In two of eight donors, the top clonotype was HLA-C-restricted CMV-specific.

The sequence was obtained from a human donor in good health (CMV status not recorded). Some clones in this sample may be carry-over from other donors' samples. This chain joins TRBV5-6 and TRBJ2-7; D is tentatively TRBD1 or TRBD2 (7 bases each). The sequenced sample consisted of CD8+ T cells from PBMCs. CDR3 loop: CASRFQGGLIYEQYF. CDR3 DNA sequence: TGTGCCAGCCGATTCCAGGGGGGGCTAATCTACGAGCAGTACTTC.